A selection of T cell receptor beta chains follows, all from one sample in a study of shared clonotypes between healthy human individuals. Libraries were prepared by immunoSEQ multiplex PCR; TCRdb keeps only in-frame clonotypes and omits some of them. The data show 530,000 or so clones, about 79% seen once. The sequenced material came from PBMCs. The receptors were sampled from a woman aged 40 to 50 in good health. Some clones in this sample may be carry-over from other donors' samples. CDR3s include the opening cysteine and the closing phenylalanine or tryptophan. D genes are given only for firm matches. Rows give clone size only sometimes, using once, few, many, or a class for an expanded clone.

cdr3_aa: CASPRDSIYEQYF
cdr3_nt: TGTGCCAGCCCCCGGGACTCTATCTACGAGCAGTACTTC
d_call: .
v_call: TRBV6-4
clone_size: .
j_call: TRBJ2-7

cdr3_aa: CASSVSGTANYGYTF
cdr3_nt: TGTGCCAGTAGTGTCAGCGGGACAGCAAACTATGGCTACACCTTC
d_call: TRBD1
v_call: TRBV19
clone_size: .
j_call: TRBJ1-2

cdr3_aa: CASSMTGPATNEKLFF
cdr3_nt: TGTGCCAGTAGTATGACAGGTCCTGCAACTAATGAAAAACTGTTTTTT
d_call: .
v_call: TRBV19
clone_size: .
j_call: TRBJ1-4

cdr3_aa: CAWSVLGTSSYNEQFF
cdr3_nt: TGTGCCTGGAGTGTACTTGGCACGAGCTCCTACAATGAGCAGTTCTTC
d_call: .
v_call: TRBV30
clone_size: .
j_call: TRBJ2-1

cdr3_aa: CASSPIAADGTDTQYF
cdr3_nt: TGTGCCAGCAGTCCCATCGCGGCAGATGGGACAGATACGCAGTATTTT
d_call: .
v_call: TRBV28
clone_size: few
j_call: TRBJ2-3

cdr3_aa: CASSFSGQNTEAFF
cdr3_nt: TGTGCCAGCAGTTTTTCAGGGCAGAACACTGAAGCTTTCTTT
d_call: .
v_call: TRBV27
clone_size: .
j_call: TRBJ1-1

cdr3_aa: CASSLGIGQGSNQPQHF
cdr3_nt: TGTGCCAGCAGTCTAGGGATCGGACAGGGGAGCAATCAGCCCCAGCATTTT
d_call: TRBD1
v_call: TRBV28
clone_size: .
j_call: TRBJ1-5

cdr3_aa: CASSPGVTGDIQETQYF
cdr3_nt: TGTGCCAGCAGCCCCGGAGTGACAGGGGACATCCAAGAGACCCAGTACTTC
d_call: TRBD1
v_call: TRBV9
clone_size: .
j_call: TRBJ2-5

cdr3_aa: CSASSAAEAFF
cdr3_nt: TGCAGTGCTAGCTCCGCCGCTGAAGCTTTCTTT
d_call: .
v_call: TRBV20-1
clone_size: .
j_call: TRBJ1-1

cdr3_aa: CASSPIDSREQYF
cdr3_nt: TGTGCCAGCAGCCCCATAGACAGTCGCGAGCAGTACTTC
d_call: .
v_call: TRBV11-3
clone_size: .
j_call: TRBJ2-7

cdr3_aa: CASSVRHEETQYF
cdr3_nt: TGTGCCAGCAGTGTGCGACACGAAGAGACCCAGTACTTC
d_call: .
v_call: TRBV2
clone_size: .
j_call: TRBJ2-5

cdr3_aa: CASRPMGYNEQFF
cdr3_nt: TGTGCCAGCCGCCCCATGGGGTACAATGAGCAGTTCTTC
d_call: .
v_call: TRBV27
clone_size: .
j_call: TRBJ2-1

cdr3_aa: CASSLGLADSYEQYF
cdr3_nt: TGTGCCAGCAGCTTAGGACTAGCGGATTCCTACGAGCAGTACTTC
d_call: TRBD2
v_call: TRBV13
clone_size: .
j_call: TRBJ2-7

cdr3_aa: CASSPQWVNRETQYF
cdr3_nt: TGTGCCAGCAGCCCGCAGTGGGTGAATAGGGAGACCCAGTACTTC
d_call: .
v_call: TRBV7-2
clone_size: .
j_call: TRBJ2-5

cdr3_aa: CASSLAAYENEQFF
cdr3_nt: TGCGCCAGCAGCTTGGCCGCCTACGAGAATGAGCAGTTCTTC
d_call: .
v_call: TRBV5-1
clone_size: .
j_call: TRBJ2-1

cdr3_aa: CASNPVPPGQGAIGYGYTF
cdr3_nt: TGTGCCAGTAACCCCGTTCCCCCGGGACAGGGGGCTATAGGCTATGGCTACACCTTC
d_call: TRBD1
v_call: TRBV19
clone_size: .
j_call: TRBJ1-2

cdr3_aa: CARSLSRDERTQYF
cdr3_nt: TGTGCCAGAAGCTTATCCCGGGACGAGAGGACCCAGTACTTC
d_call: .
v_call: TRBV7-5
clone_size: .
j_call: TRBJ2-5

cdr3_aa: CASSQDPDSGNTIYF
cdr3_nt: TGCGCCAGCAGCCAAGACCCAGACTCTGGAAACACCATATATTTT
d_call: .
v_call: TRBV4-3
clone_size: few
j_call: TRBJ1-3

cdr3_aa: CASSTMSLAGEETQYF
cdr3_nt: TGTGCCAGTAGCACAATGTCCCTAGCGGGAGAAGAGACCCAGTACTTC
d_call: TRBD2
v_call: TRBV19
clone_size: once
j_call: TRBJ2-5

cdr3_aa: CAWSRTLNEQFF
cdr3_nt: TGTGCCTGGAGCCGCACATTGAATGAGCAGTTCTTC
d_call: .
v_call: TRBV30
clone_size: .
j_call: TRBJ2-1

cdr3_aa: CASSPRTSGMTDTQYF
cdr3_nt: TGTGCCAGCAGCCCCCGGACTAGCGGGATGACAGATACGCAGTATTTT
d_call: TRBD2
v_call: TRBV7-8
clone_size: .
j_call: TRBJ2-3

cdr3_aa: CASSGPEGGLAYEQYF
cdr3_nt: TGTGCCAGCAGTGGTCCGGAGGGAGGGTTGGCCTACGAGCAGTACTTC
d_call: TRBD2
v_call: TRBV27
clone_size: .
j_call: TRBJ2-7

cdr3_aa: CAWSVQVPQNIQYF
cdr3_nt: TGTGCCTGGAGTGTACAGGTCCCCCAAAACATTCAGTACTTC
d_call: .
v_call: TRBV30
clone_size: .
j_call: TRBJ2-4